The following is a TCR beta chain sequence with its context. This sample stems from a study of OX40 agonist ivuxolimab in advanced cancers. Whole-study context: Patients received intravenous ivuxolimab every 2 weeks at 0.01 to 10 mg/kg.

The CDR3 spans 15 residues. The V gene end was trimmed by 5 bases and the J gene end by 3 bases; junction bases not matched to a gene: 8. Germline CDR1 SNHLY, CDR2 FYNNEI. Method: immunoSEQ multiplex PCR; TCRdb's copy keeps in-frame clones and lacks some. The table includes about 34,000 clones, roughly four fifths detected once. The input for sequencing was CD4+ or CD8+ T cells sorted from blood, taken in a trial of the OX40 agonist ivuxolimab. This TCR came from an adult with an advanced solid tumor such as melanoma, head and neck, liver or kidney cancer. J is TRBJ2-5 and V is TRBV2; 8 positions agree with TRBD2. CDR3 bases: TGTGCCAGCAGTCCTCGGGTAGCGGGGAAAGAGACCCAGTACTTC. This sequence encodes CASSPRVAGKETQYF.